This TCR beta chain was observed in a study of T-cell reconstitution after alpha-beta-depleted transplantation in children. Construction of the TCRbeta library involved unique molecular identifiers. TCRdb re-called the PCR reads with MiXCR, one entry per CDR3 protein. This sample carries 450,000 to 600,000 distinct CDR3 sequences, about 31% of them seen once, and the ten largest clones take 2% to 2.5%. With 4 bases removed from V and 0 bases from J, the gap between germline ends came to 13 bases. In germline, CDR1 is SGHRS, CDR2 YFSETQ. The CDR3 loop spans 15 amino acids. The TCR sequence derives from a human donor who donated a stem cell graft to a child with aplastic anemia. This material consisted of PBMCs from the stem cell graft donor, taken from the stem cell graft. V is TRBV5-1 and J is TRBJ1-1; perhaps TRBD1 as D (5 bases). This CDR3 reads CASSPPTDMNTEAFF. The DNA for the CDR3 is TGCGCCAGCAGCCCACCGACAGACATGAACACTGAAGCTTTCTTT.